The next 21 T cell receptor beta chains were all read from a single sample in a study of blood T cell repertoires in COVID-19. The repertoire was sequenced with immunoSEQ multiplex PCR; TCRdb's copy has only in-frame clones and lacks some. Here the sample spans about 210,000 clones, about four fifths being singletons. The sequenced sample was peripheral blood. All receptors derive from a woman aged 40 to 50 with acute or convalescent COVID-19.

The rearrangement uses TRBV5-6 and TRBJ1-1; TRBD1 matches 7 bases. CDR1 is SGHDT, CDR2 YYEEEE, per germline. This CDR3 has 15 amino acids. V lost 4 bases to trimming and J lost 5 bases; unmatched junction nucleotides: 11. CDR3 protein: CASSQTGVQGTEAFF. The CDR3 DNA is TGTGCCAGCAGCCAAACAGGGGTGCAGGGGACTGAAGCTTTCTTT.

The chain recombines TRBV6-1 with TRBJ2-7; D not resolved. Trimming shortened V by 3 bases and J by 0 bases, and 12 bases separated the two germline ends. The V gene's germline CDR1 is MNHNS and CDR2 SASEGT. CDR3 length: 15 amino acids. CDR3 protein: CASSEINRNSYEQYF. The CDR3, as DNA: TGTGCCAGCAGTGAGATTAACAGAAACTCCTACGAGCAGTACTTC.

This chain joins TRBV3-1 (or the pseudogene TRBV3-2) and TRBJ2-7; a weak D match, TRBD1 (5 bases). The CDR3 has 13 amino acids. V shed 0 bases and J shed 4 bases, with 7 bases lying between them. The germline gives CDR1 LGHDT, CDR2 YNNKEL (reference sequence). The CDR3 here is CASSQESGYEQYF. The CDR3 nucleotides are TGTGCCAGCAGCCAAGAATCAGGGTACGAGCAGTACTTC.

The J gene is TRBJ2-3, the V gene TRBV29-1; a possible D gene is TRBD2 (6 bases). This CDR3 contains 16 residues. The V end lost 6 bases, the J end lost 0 bases, and 19 bases lay between the germline ends. Germline CDR1 SQVTM, CDR2 ANQGSEA. The chain's CDR3 is CSVPGGEVISTDTQYF. Here the CDR3 DNA reads TGCAGCGTCCCCGGCGGGGAAGTAATCAGCACAGATACGCAGTATTTT.

The chain joins TRBV29-1 to TRBJ2-1; the D gene is possibly TRBD2 (5 bases). The V end lost 3 bases, the J end lost 0 bases, and 15 bases lay between the germline ends. CDR1 SQVTM and CDR2 ANQGSEA come from the germline V gene. There are 16 residues in the CDR3. The CDR3 here is CSVEQRAESSYNEQFF. The DNA for the CDR3 is TGCAGCGTTGAGCAGAGGGCCGAATCCTCCTACAATGAGCAGTTCTTC.

The chain couples TRBV9 to TRBJ2-1, with TRBD2 matching over 12 bases. This CDR3 is 15 amino acids long. The germline CDR1 and CDR2 sequences are SGDLS and YYNGEE. J lost 6 bases, V lost 4 bases, and 5 bases had no gene match. CDR3 coding DNA: TGTGCCAGCAGCCCTAGCGGGGGGGCAAGCAATGAGCAGTTCTTC. Translation: CASSPSGGASNEQFF.

V is TRBV5-1 and J is TRBJ1-5, with D tentatively TRBD1 (6 bases). The CDR3 has 19 amino acids. Per the germline V gene, CDR1 is SGHRS and CDR2 is YFSETQ. Trimming took 3 bases from V and 5 from J, leaving 27 bases between them. In nucleotides, the CDR3 is TGCGCCAGCAGCTCCGAACATACTTTGGACAGTGGTCAGCATCAGCCCCAGCATTTT. This translates into CASSSEHTLDSGQHQPQHF.

The chain couples TRBV30 to TRBJ2-4; D is possibly TRBD1 (5 bases). V lost 0 bases to trimming and J lost 0 bases, with 9 bases between them. The CDR3 spans 15 residues. Per the germline V gene, CDR1 is GTSNPN and CDR2 is SVGIG (reference sequence). Here the CDR3 reads CAWSVDREAKNIQYF. CDR3 nucleotides: TGTGCCTGGAGTGTCGACAGAGAAGCCAAAAACATTCAGTACTTC.

CDR3 nucleotides: TGCGCCAGCAGCTTGGGAGCTAATAATCAGCCCCAGCATTTT. Translation gives CASSLGANNQPQHF. The V and J genes are TRBV5-1 and TRBJ1-5; D gene ambiguous. CDR3 length equals 14 residues. Deletions cut 0 bases from V and 4 bases from J, with 8 bases between. Germline V gives CDR1 SGHRS, CDR2 YFSETQ.

The rearrangement uses TRBV7-8 and TRBJ1-2; a weak D match, TRBD1 (6 bases). This CDR3 comprises 15 residues. V gave up 3 bases and J gave up 12 bases, with 23 bases separating them. Germline V gene lookup returns CDR1 SGHVS and CDR2 FQNEAQ. CDR3 loop: CASSFSRQAVYGDTF. The DNA for the CDR3 is TGTGCCAGCAGCTTTTCGAGACAGGCCGTCTATGGAGACACCTTC. Looking up the rest from reference TRBV7-8 and TRBJ1-2 gives the full variable domain: GAGVSQSPRYKVAKRGQDVALRCDPISGHVSLFWYQQALGQGPEFLTYFQNEAQLDKSGLPSDRFFAERPEGSVSTLKIQRTQQEDSAVYLCASSFSRQAVYGDTFGSGTRLTVV.

The chain carries TRBV5-1 and TRBJ1-1, with 7 bases aligning to TRBD1. This CDR3 comprises 16 residues. Germline assignment: CDR1 SGHRS and CDR2 YFSETQ. V shed 6 bases and J 0 bases; nucleotides not matched to a gene: 11. DNA of the CDR3: TGCGCCAGCAAAAGTAAAACAGGGGCGATGAACACTGAAGCTTTCTTT. Translated: CASKSKTGAMNTEAFF.

This clone has only one observation. This chain uses TRBV11-3 with TRBJ2-3; D call uncertain. V was clipped by 4 bases and J by 1 base, with 9 bases between them. Per the germline V gene, CDR1 is SGHNT and CDR2 is YENEEA. CDR3 length equals 14 residues. CDR3 nucleotides: TGTGCCAGCAGCTCAGGAACCCGCACAGATACGCAGTATTTT. It yields the protein CASSSGTRTDTQYF.

The CDR3: CASSPTQYLLGTQYF. CDR3 bases: TGTGCCAGCAGCCCAACGCAGTACCTCCTAGGGACCCAGTACTTC. The chain links TRBV7-2 to TRBJ2-5; D is uncertain. Germline-derived CDR1 and CDR2 are SGHTA and FQGNSA. There are 15 residues in the CDR3. V was pared by 5 bases and J by 7 bases, with 20 bases between. The full variable domain, in which reference TRBV7-2 and TRBJ2-5 provide the parts outside the CDR3, is GAGVSQSPSNKVTEKGKDVELRCDPISGHTALYWYRQSLGQGLEFLIYFQGNSAPDKSGLPSDRFSAERTGGSVSTLTIQRTQQEDSAVYLCASSPTQYLLGTQYFGPGTRLLVL.

The rearrangement joins TRBV6-6 to TRBJ2-2; D might be TRBD2 (6 bases). Deletions cut 6 bases from V and 0 bases from J, with 14 bases between. The germline V gene has CDR1 MNHNY and CDR2 SVGAGI (reference sequence). This CDR3 region has 16 residues. In DNA, the CDR3 is TGTGCCAGCAGGGTTTTCAGCGGGTCGAACACCGGGGAGCTGTTTTTT. It codes for CASRVFSGSNTGELFF.

V and J are TRBV14 and TRBJ2-5; D not certain. The CDR3 is 17 residues long. V was clipped by 3 bases and J by 1 base, with 18 bases between them. Per the germline V gene, CDR1 is SGHDN and CDR2 is FVKESK. The CDR3 sequence is CASSHPGFAELQETQYF. CDR3 DNA sequence: TGTGCCAGCAGCCATCCCGGGTTTGCGGAGCTCCAAGAGACCCAGTACTTC. Together with reference TRBV14 and TRBJ2-5, the CDR3 gives the full variable domain: EAGVTQFPSHSVIEKGQTVTLRCDPISGHDNLYWYRRVMGKEIKFLLHFVKESKQDESGMPNNRFLAERTGGTYSTLKVQPAELEDSGVYFCASSHPGFAELQETQYFGPGTRLLVL.

This chain joins TRBV3-1 (or the pseudogene TRBV3-2) and TRBJ2-1, with 7 bases aligning to TRBD1. CDR3 size: 16 residues. Trimming cost V 0 bases and J 3 bases; bases outside gene matches: 5. Germline CDR1 and CDR2: LGHDT and YNNKEL (reference sequence). In DNA, the CDR3 is TGTGCCAGCAGCCAAGATATCGGGACAGACTACAATGAGCAGTTCTTC. As protein: CASSQDIGTDYNEQFF.

The chain is built from TRBV11-2 and TRBJ1-1; TRBD1 aligns across 7 bases. Germline CDR1 reads SGHAT; CDR2 reads FQNNGV. This CDR3 comprises 14 residues. V lost 2 bases to trimming and J lost 5 bases; unmatched junction nucleotides: 5. This CDR3 reads CASSLNRGGTEAFF. As DNA, the CDR3 is TGTGCCAGCAGCTTAAACAGGGGAGGAACTGAAGCTTTCTTT.

V is TRBV7-8 and J is TRBJ1-1; D remains ambiguous. Germline V gives CDR1 SGHVS, CDR2 FQNEAQ. Trimming pared 0 bases from V and 4 bases from J, leaving 9 bases between. The CDR3 covers 14 residues. The CDR3: CASSLARSSTEAFF. CDR3 nucleotides: TGTGCCAGCAGCTTAGCGAGGAGTTCCACTGAAGCTTTCTTT.

This chain links TRBV18 with TRBJ2-4, with a tentative D call TRBD2 (6 bases). V lost 3 bases, J lost 0 bases, and 18 bases lay in between. This CDR3 has 18 residues. Germline-derived CDR1 and CDR2 are KGHSH and LQKENI. The CDR3 region is CASSPGGISSLAKNIQYF. CDR3 sequence (DNA): TGTGCCAGCTCACCCGGGGGTATCAGTTCTCTAGCCAAAAACATTCAGTACTTC.

The genes are TRBV4-1 and TRBJ2-7, with D maybe TRBD1 (5 bases). Trimming stripped 0 bases from V and 2 bases from J, with 11 bases between. CDR1 and CDR2 from the germline V gene are MGHRA and YSYEKL. This CDR3 contains 15 residues. CDR3: CASSQDEEGAYEQYF. The CDR3 bases are TGCGCCAGCAGCCAAGATGAGGAAGGGGCCTACGAGCAGTACTTC.

The V gene is TRBV24-1, the J gene TRBJ2-5; 7 bases line up with TRBD1. V shed 4 bases and J 1 base; nucleotides not matched to a gene: 5. CDR3 length equals 15 residues. Germline-derived CDR1 and CDR2 are KGHDR and SFDVKD. CDR3 loop: CATSDTGQVQETQYF. The CDR3 nucleotides read TGTGCCACCAGTGACACCGGACAGGTCCAAGAGACCCAGTACTTC.